The clone carrying this T cell receptor (beta chain) was observed a handful of times. No antigen is known for it. This sample is drawn from a study of T cells in Graves' hyperthyroidism and ophthalmopathy. General study findings and limits: Among thyroid clonotypes expanded above 0.001, most also appeared in blood. Ophthalmopathy prediction by the model preceded onset by a median about 6 months.

Patients between 18 and 65 years old had hyperthyroidism, newly diagnosed and lasting under 2 months. This CDR3 region has 14 residues. The germline V gene has CDR1 ENHRY and CDR2 SYGVKD. The V end was cut by 0 bases, the J end by 4 bases, with 7 bases between. Researchers amplified the TCR beta CDR3 regions from RNA transcripts. During a first-round RT-PCR of the TCR CDR3, the HTBI primer set was used. TCRdb re-derived calls from the multiplex PCR reads in MiXCR, one entry per CDR3 protein. The table records about 400,000 distinct CDR3 sequences, 12% to 15% of them present only once. This clonotype was obtained from a woman in her late teens or twenties with Graves' hyperthyroidism. Sequenced sample: blood. The chain recombines TRBV10-3 with TRBJ2-1; D gene uncertain. CDR3 in DNA: TGTGCCATCAGTGAGTCGACCGAGTACAATGAGCAGTTCTTC. It specifies CAISESTEYNEQFF.